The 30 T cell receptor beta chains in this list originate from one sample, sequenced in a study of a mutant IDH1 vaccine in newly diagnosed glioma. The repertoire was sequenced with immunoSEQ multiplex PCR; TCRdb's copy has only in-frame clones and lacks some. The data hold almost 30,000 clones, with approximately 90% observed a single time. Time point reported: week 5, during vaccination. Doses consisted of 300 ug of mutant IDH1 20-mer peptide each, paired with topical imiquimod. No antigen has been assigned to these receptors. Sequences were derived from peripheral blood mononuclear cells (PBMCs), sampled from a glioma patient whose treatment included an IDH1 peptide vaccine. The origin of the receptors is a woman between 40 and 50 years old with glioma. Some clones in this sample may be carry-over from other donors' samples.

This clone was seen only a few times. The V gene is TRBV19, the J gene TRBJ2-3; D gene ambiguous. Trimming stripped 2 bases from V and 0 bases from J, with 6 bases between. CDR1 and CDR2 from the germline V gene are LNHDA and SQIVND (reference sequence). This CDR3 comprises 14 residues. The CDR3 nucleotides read TGTGCCAGTAGTATAATGGAGAGCACAGATACGCAGTATTTT. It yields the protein CASSIMESTDTQYF.

DNA of the CDR3: TGTGCCAGCAGCTTAGGGGGGGCCGGGGAGCTGTTTTTT. Protein product: CASSLGGAGELFF. This chain links TRBV7-2 with TRBJ2-2, with a tentative D call TRBD2 (6 bases). From germline, CDR1 is SGHTA and CDR2 FQGNSA. The CDR3 runs 13 residues. The ends were cut back, 1 base at V and 6 bases at J, with 6 bases in the middle.

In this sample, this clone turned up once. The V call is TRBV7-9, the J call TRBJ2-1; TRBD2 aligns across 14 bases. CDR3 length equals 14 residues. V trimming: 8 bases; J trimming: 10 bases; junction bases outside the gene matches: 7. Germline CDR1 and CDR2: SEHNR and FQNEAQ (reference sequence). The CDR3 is CASRLAGGTGEQFF. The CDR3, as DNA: TGTGCCAGCCGACTAGCGGGGGGGACAGGGGAGCAGTTCTTC.

CDR3 nucleotides: TGTGCCAGTAGTATCAGGACAGCAATGAACACTGAAGCTTTCTTT. Translating gives CASSIRTAMNTEAFF. J is TRBJ1-1 and V is TRBV19; TRBD1 is a possible D gene (6 bases). The ends were cut back, 3 bases at V and 0 bases at J, with 11 bases in the middle. The CDR3 is made up of 15 amino acids. Germline CDR1 is LNHDA and CDR2 is SQIVND (reference sequence).

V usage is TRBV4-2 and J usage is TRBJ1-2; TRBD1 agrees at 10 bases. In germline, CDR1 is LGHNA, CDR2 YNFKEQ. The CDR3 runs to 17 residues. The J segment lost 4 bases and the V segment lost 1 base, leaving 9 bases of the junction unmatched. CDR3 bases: TGTGCCAGCAGCCAAGCAATTGGGACAGGGGCTGGCTATGGCTACACCTTC. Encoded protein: CASSQAIGTGAGYGYTF.

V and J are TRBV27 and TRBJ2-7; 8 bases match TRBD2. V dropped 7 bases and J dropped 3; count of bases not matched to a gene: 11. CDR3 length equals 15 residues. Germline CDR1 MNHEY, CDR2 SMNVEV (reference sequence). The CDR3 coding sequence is TGTGCCAGCACTCTCGCGTCTAGCGGGCGCTACGAGCAGTACTTC. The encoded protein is CASTLASSGRYEQYF.

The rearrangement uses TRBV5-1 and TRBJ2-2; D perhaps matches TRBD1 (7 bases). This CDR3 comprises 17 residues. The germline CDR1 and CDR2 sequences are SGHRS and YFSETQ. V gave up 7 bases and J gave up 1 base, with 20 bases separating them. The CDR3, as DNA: TGCGCCAGCTTCCCCGGGACTCAGGGGGTGAACACCGGGGAGCTGTTTTTT. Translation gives CASFPGTQGVNTGELFF.

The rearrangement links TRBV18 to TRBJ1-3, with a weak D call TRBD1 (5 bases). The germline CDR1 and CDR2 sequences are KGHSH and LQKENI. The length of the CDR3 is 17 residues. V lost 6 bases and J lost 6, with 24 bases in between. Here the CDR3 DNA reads TGTGCCAGCTCCCGACCGCGGCAGGGTATTCCTGAAAACACCATATATTTT. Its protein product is CASSRPRQGIPENTIYF.

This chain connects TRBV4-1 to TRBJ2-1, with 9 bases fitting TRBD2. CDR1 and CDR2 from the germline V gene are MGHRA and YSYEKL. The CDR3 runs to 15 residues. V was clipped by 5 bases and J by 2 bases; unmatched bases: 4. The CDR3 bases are TGCGCCAGCAGCTCCGGGACTAGCACCTACAATGAGCAGTTCTTC. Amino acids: CASSSGTSTYNEQFF.

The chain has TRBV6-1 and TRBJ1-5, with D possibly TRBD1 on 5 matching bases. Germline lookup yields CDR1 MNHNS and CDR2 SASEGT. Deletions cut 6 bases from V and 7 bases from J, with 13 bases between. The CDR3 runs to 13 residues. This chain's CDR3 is CASRTQGNQPQHF. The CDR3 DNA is TGTGCCAGCAGAACCCAGGGTAACCAGCCCCAGCATTTT.

CDR3 sequence: CASSLVQGEQPQHF. CDR3 DNA: TGTGCCAGCAGCTTAGTCCAGGGAGAACAGCCCCAGCATTTT. The chain joins TRBV7-6 to TRBJ1-5, with a weak D call TRBD1 (5 bases). The V end lost 1 base, the J end lost 7 bases, and 11 bases lay between the germline ends. The CDR3 is made up of 14 amino acids. Germline loops: CDR1 SGHVS, CDR2 FNYEAQ.

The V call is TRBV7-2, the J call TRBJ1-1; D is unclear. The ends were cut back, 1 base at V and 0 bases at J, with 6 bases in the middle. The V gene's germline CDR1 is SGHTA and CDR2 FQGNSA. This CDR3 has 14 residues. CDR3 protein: CASSLVYMNTEAFF. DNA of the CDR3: TGTGCCAGCAGCTTAGTATACATGAACACTGAAGCTTTCTTT. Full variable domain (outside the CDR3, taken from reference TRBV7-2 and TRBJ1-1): GAGVSQSPSNKVTEKGKDVELRCDPISGHTALYWYRQSLGQGLEFLIYFQGNSAPDKSGLPSDRFSAERTGGSVSTLTIQRTQQEDSAVYLCASSLVYMNTEAFFGQGTRLTVV.

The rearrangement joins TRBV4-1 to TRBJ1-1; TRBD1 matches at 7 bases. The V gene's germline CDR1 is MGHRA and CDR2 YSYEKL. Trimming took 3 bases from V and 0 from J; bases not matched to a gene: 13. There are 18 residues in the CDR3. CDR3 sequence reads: CASSHDMVMGQLNTEAFF. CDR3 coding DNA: TGCGCCAGCAGCCATGATATGGTTATGGGACAGCTGAACACTGAAGCTTTCTTT.

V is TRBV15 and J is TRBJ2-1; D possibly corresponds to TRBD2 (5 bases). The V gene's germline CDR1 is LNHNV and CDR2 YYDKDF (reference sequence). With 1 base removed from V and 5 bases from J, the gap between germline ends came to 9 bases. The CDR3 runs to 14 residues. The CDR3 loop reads CATSRAAEHNEQFF. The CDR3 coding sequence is TGTGCCACCAGCAGAGCAGCGGAACACAATGAGCAGTTCTTC.

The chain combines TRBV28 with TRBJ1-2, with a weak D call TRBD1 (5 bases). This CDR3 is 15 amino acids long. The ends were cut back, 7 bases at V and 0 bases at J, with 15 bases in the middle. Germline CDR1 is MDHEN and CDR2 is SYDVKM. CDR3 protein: CASTGRLGANYGYTF. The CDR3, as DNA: TGTGCCAGCACCGGGCGGTTAGGGGCTAACTATGGCTACACCTTC.

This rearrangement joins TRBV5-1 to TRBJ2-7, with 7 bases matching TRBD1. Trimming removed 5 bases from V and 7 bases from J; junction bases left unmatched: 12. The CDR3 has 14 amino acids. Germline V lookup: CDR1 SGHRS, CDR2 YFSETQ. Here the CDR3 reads CASRDGTVSSEQYF. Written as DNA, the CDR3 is TGCGCCAGCAGGGACGGGACAGTGTCCTCGGAGCAGTACTTC.

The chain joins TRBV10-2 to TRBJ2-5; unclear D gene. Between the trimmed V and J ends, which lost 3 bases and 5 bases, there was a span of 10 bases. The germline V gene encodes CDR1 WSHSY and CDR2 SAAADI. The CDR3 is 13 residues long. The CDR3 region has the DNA TGCGCCAGCAGTGATCCCCAACTCGAGACCCAGTACTTC. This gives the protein CASSDPQLETQYF.

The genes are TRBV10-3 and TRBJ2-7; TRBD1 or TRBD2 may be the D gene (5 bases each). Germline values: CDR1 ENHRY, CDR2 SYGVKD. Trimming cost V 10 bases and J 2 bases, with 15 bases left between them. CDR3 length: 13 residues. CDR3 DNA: TGTGCCACCTCCGGGACGGAAACCTACGAGCAGTACTTC. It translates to CATSGTETYEQYF.

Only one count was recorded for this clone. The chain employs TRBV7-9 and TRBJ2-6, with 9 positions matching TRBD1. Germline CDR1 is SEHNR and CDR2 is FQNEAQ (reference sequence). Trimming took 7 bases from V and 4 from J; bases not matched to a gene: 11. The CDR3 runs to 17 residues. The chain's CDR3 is CASTAGQGLSGANVLTF. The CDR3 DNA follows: TGTGCCAGCACCGCGGGACAGGGACTTTCCGGGGCCAACGTCCTGACTTTC.

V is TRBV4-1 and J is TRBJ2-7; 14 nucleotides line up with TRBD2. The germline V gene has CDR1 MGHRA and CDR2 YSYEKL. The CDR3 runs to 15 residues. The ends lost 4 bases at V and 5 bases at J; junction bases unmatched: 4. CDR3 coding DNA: TGCGCCAGCAGCCTGGGGACTAGCGGGAGTGACGAGCAGTACTTC. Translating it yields CASSLGTSGSDEQYF.

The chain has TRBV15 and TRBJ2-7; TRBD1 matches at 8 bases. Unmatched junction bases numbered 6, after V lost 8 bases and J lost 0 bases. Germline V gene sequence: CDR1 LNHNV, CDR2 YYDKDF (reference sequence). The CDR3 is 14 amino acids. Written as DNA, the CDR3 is TGTGCCACCTCCGGGACAGGAAGCTCCTACGAGCAGTACTTC. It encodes CATSGTGSSYEQYF.

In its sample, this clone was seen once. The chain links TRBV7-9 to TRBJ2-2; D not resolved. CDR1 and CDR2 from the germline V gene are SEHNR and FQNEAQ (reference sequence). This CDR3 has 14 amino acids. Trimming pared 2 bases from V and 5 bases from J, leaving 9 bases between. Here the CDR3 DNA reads TGTGCCAGCAGCTTATACGACGGGACCGGGGAGCTGTTTTTT. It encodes CASSLYDGTGELFF.

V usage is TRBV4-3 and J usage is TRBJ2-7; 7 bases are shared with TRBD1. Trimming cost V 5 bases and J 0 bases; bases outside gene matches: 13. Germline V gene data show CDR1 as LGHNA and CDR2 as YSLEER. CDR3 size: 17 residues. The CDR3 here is CASSVDTTGADSYEQYF. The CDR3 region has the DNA TGCGCCAGCAGCGTAGATACCACAGGGGCGGACTCCTACGAGCAGTACTTC.

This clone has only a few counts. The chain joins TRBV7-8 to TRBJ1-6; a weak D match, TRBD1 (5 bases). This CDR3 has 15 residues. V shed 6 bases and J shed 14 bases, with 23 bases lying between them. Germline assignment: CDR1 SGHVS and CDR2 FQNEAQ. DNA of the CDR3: TGTGCCAGCAGTACCATGAGGGGTGACCTAGGAGCCCTCCACTTT. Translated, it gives CASSTMRGDLGALHF.

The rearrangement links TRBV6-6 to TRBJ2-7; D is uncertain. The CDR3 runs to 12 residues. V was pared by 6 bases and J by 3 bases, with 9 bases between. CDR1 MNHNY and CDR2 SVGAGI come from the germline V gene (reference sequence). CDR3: CASSSDRYEQYF. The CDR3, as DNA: TGTGCCAGCAGCTCCGACCGCTACGAGCAGTACTTC.

The CDR3 bases are TGCAGCTCGAGGGGTGGGGACACAGATACGCAGTATTTT. As protein: CSSRGGDTDTQYF. The genes are TRBV29-1 and TRBJ2-3; the D gene could be TRBD1 or TRBD2 (5 bases each). The V end lost 8 bases, the J end lost 2 bases, and 14 bases lay between the germline ends. Germline values: CDR1 SQVTM, CDR2 ANQGSEA. The CDR3 extends over 13 amino acids.

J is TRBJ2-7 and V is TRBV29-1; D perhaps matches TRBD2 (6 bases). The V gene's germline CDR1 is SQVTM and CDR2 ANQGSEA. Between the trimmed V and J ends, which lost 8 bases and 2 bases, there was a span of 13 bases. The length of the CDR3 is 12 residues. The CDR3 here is CSSLSGAYEQYF. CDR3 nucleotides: TGCAGCTCCCTTAGCGGAGCCTACGAGCAGTACTTC.

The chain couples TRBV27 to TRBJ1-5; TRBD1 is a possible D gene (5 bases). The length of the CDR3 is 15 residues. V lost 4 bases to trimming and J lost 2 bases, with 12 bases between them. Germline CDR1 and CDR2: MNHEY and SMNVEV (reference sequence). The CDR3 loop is CASSSFGGGNQPQHF. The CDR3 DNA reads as TGTGCCAGCAGTTCCTTCGGGGGGGGCAATCAGCCCCAGCATTTT.

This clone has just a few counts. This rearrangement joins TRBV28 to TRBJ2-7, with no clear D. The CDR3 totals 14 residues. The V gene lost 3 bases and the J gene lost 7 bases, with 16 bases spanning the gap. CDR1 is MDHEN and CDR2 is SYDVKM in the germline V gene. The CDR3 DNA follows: TGTGCCAGCAGTTTCGCACCCCAGCCGATGGAGCAGTACTTC. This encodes CASSFAPQPMEQYF.

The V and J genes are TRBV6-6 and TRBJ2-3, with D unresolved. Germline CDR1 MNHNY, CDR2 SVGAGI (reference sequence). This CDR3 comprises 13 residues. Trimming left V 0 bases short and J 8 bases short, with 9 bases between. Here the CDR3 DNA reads TGTGCCAGCAGTTACTCGAAGGCAGGTACGCAGTATTTT. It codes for CASSYSKAGTQYF.